These 29 T cell receptor beta chains were all obtained from the same sample, sequenced in a study of blood T cell repertoires in COVID-19. The repertoire was sequenced with immunoSEQ multiplex PCR; TCRdb's copy has only in-frame clones and lacks some. The repertoire holds some 220,000 clones, with around nine tenths as singletons. Sequencing was carried out using peripheral blood. These receptors were taken from a young man with COVID-19, enrolled during active disease.

This clone was found once. V and J are TRBV5-1 and TRBJ2-2, with D possibly matching TRBD2 (5 bases). The CDR3 extends over 12 amino acids. Germline values: CDR1 SGHRS, CDR2 YFSETQ. The V end was cut by 9 bases, the J end by 6 bases, with 12 bases between. The DNA of the CDR3 is TGCGCCATGGGATCGGGGTCCGGGGAGCTGTTTTTT. This gives the protein CAMGSGSGELFF.

The genes are TRBV12-3 or TRBV12-4 and TRBJ1-5, with a weak D call TRBD1 (6 bases). The germline V and J ends were trimmed by 6 bases and 7 bases, with 13 bases remaining between them. This CDR3 has 13 residues. The CDR3 DNA sequence: TGTGCCAGCAGCTCGAGAAGGGGGCAGCCCCAGCATTTT. It is translated as CASSSRRGQPQHF.

The chain employs TRBV7-3 and TRBJ1-5; D possibly corresponds to TRBD1 (6 bases). The CDR3 has 18 amino acids. CDR1 and CDR2 from the germline V gene are SGHTA and FQGTGA. Trimming stripped 5 bases from V and 3 bases from J, with 23 bases between. As DNA, the CDR3 is TGTGCCAGCAGCCCGACCACTCGCCAGGACAGATACAATCAGCCCCAGCATTTT. Protein product: CASSPTTRQDRYNQPQHF.

This chain joins TRBV6-5 and TRBJ2-2, with 8 bases aligning to TRBD2. Germline V gene lookup returns CDR1 MNHEY and CDR2 SVGAGI. J gave up 2 bases and V 8 bases, and 4 bases lay outside the gene matches. The CDR3 spans 14 residues. The CDR3 bases are TGTGCCAGCCGGGGGGGGTTTAACACCGGGGAGCTGTTTTTT. This gives the protein CASRGGFNTGELFF.

The chain recombines TRBV20-1 with TRBJ2-4; 7 nucleotides align to TRBD1. V shed 3 bases, J shed 8 bases, and the junction held 10 bases outside the gene matches. CDR3 length: 14 amino acids. Germline V gene sequence: CDR1 DFQATT, CDR2 SNEGSKA (reference sequence). Here the CDR3 reads CSASLLQGSDIQYF. CDR3 in DNA: TGCAGTGCTAGTTTATTACAGGGGTCAGACATTCAGTACTTC.

The V and J genes are TRBV5-4 and TRBJ1-1; D is possibly TRBD1 (6 bases). Trimming removed 4 bases at V and 5 bases at J, with 18 bases between. The CDR3 contains 15 residues. Germline V gives CDR1 SGHNT, CDR2 YYREEE (reference sequence). The CDR3, as DNA: TGTGCCAGCAGCGGGGGGGGCAGTCGGTGGACTGAAGCTTTCTTT. This sequence encodes CASSGGGSRWTEAFF.

The V call is TRBV5-4, the J call TRBJ1-2; tentatively, D is TRBD1 (5 bases). This CDR3 spans 14 amino acids. CDR1 is SGHNT and CDR2 is YYREEE in the germline V gene (reference sequence). The V gene lost 4 bases and the J gene lost 2 bases, with 12 bases spanning the gap. CDR3 amino acids: CASSPMKGNYGYTF. CDR3 DNA sequence: TGTGCCAGCAGCCCTATGAAGGGGAACTATGGCTACACCTTC.

The chain joins TRBV10-3 to TRBJ2-5; weak D call: TRBD1 (6 bases). Germline values: CDR1 ENHRY, CDR2 SYGVKD. The CDR3 runs to 13 residues. With 4 bases removed from V and 4 bases from J, the gap between germline ends came to 10 bases. The CDR3 sequence: CAISGEGGETQYF. The CDR3 coding sequence is TGTGCCATCAGTGGCGAAGGGGGAGAGACCCAGTACTTC.

The J gene is TRBJ2-3, the V gene TRBV6-5, with TRBD2 as a possible D gene (6 bases). Germline V gene sequence: CDR1 MNHEY, CDR2 SVGAGI. Between the trimmed V and J ends, which lost 5 bases and 3 bases, there was a span of 12 bases. The CDR3 spans 14 residues. This chain's CDR3 is CASSLGGRTDTQYF. CDR3 bases: TGTGCCAGCAGTCTCGGGGGTAGAACAGATACGCAGTATTTT.

The CDR3 region has the DNA TGCGCCAGCAGCTTGTCAACGGAGCCTAGCACAGATACGCAGTATTTT. Protein sequence: CASSLSTEPSTDTQYF. The chain combines TRBV5-1 with TRBJ2-3; D uncertain. This CDR3 comprises 16 residues. The V end was cut by 1 base, the J end by 0 bases, with 12 bases between. In germline, CDR1 is SGHRS, CDR2 YFSETQ.

The chain carries TRBV2 and TRBJ1-4; 7 nucleotides agree with TRBD1. This CDR3 spans 15 amino acids. With 6 bases clipped from V and 4 bases from J, the junction kept 8 bases outside the gene matches. From germline, CDR1 is SNHLY and CDR2 FYNNEI. CDR3 sequence (DNA): TGTGCCAGCAGCGCTAGGGGACAGCTTAATGAAAAACTGTTTTTT. The encoded protein is CASSARGQLNEKLFF.

The V call is TRBV5-1, the J call TRBJ1-1, with TRBD1 identical over 11 bases. The junction had 2 bases not matched to a gene; V was cut back by 2 bases and J by 5 bases. Germline values: CDR1 SGHRS, CDR2 YFSETQ. The CDR3 is 14 residues long. In DNA, the CDR3 is TGCGCCAGCAGCTTCGGGACAGGGGGAACTGAAGCTTTCTTT. Its translation is CASSFGTGGTEAFF.

This clone was found a few times. The chain couples TRBV27 to TRBJ1-1; 12 bases are shared with TRBD1. Germline CDR1 reads MNHEY; CDR2 reads SMNVEV (reference sequence). V dropped 5 bases and J dropped 3; count of bases not matched to a gene: 16. The CDR3 extends over 19 amino acids. DNA of the CDR3: TGTGCCAGCAGTCTGACACTCGCCGGGACAGGGGGCAGGGACACTGAAGCTTTCTTT. Encoded protein: CASSLTLAGTGGRDTEAFF.

This clone was counted only a few times. At the DNA level, this CDR3 is encoded by other sequences in the same sample as well. This rearrangement joins TRBV27 to TRBJ1-6; D ambiguous. The germline V gene has CDR1 MNHEY and CDR2 SMNVEV (reference sequence). Trimming removed 6 bases from V and 0 bases from J, with 9 bases in between. The length of the CDR3 is 15 residues. CDR3 protein: CASSLRSSYNSPLHF. CDR3 nucleotide sequence: TGTGCCAGCAGCCTCAGAAGCTCCTATAATTCACCCCTCCACTTT.

V gene TRBV5-4 combines with J gene TRBJ1-1; TRBD1 matches at 7 bases. CDR1 and CDR2 from the germline V gene are SGHNT and YYREEE (reference sequence). Trimming at V came to 4 bases and at J to 12 bases, leaving 12 bases not matched to a gene. The CDR3 totals 13 residues. Here the CDR3 DNA reads TGTGCCAGCAGCGCGGCCGGGACAGATAAAACTTTCTTT. The encoded protein is CASSAAGTDKTFF.

The genes are TRBV6-5 and TRBJ1-1, with TRBD1 identical over 8 bases. The V and J ends lost 7 bases and 7 bases, in that order; junction bases with no gene match: 11. The CDR3 has 14 amino acids. Germline V gene data show CDR1 as MNHEY and CDR2 as SVGAGI. The CDR3 loop reads CASTTDRGGGEAFF. The CDR3 nucleotides read TGTGCCAGCACCACTGACAGGGGCGGTGGTGAAGCTTTCTTT.

CDR3 nucleotides: TGTGCCAGCATACCGGGACAGGGAATACTTGGCTACACCTTC. This translates into CASIPGQGILGYTF. This chain links TRBV6-5 with TRBJ1-2, with 9 positions matching TRBD1. The CDR3 extends over 14 amino acids. The V gene end was trimmed by 7 bases and the J gene end by 7 bases; junction bases not matched to a gene: 10. The germline CDR1 and CDR2 sequences are MNHEY and SVGAGI.

The V call is TRBV7-9, the J call TRBJ1-2; D might be TRBD1 (6 bases). Germline V gives CDR1 SEHNR, CDR2 FQNEAQ (reference sequence). V lost 5 bases and J 14 bases, leaving 18 bases between the germline ends. The CDR3 has 12 residues. CDR3 nucleotide sequence: TGTGCCAGCAGCAACAGCAACAGGGCTTATACCTTC. This codes for CASSNSNRAYTF.

The chain employs TRBV6-2 or TRBV6-3 and TRBJ1-2, with 9 nucleotides matching TRBD1. Germline V gene sequence: CDR1 MNHEY, CDR2 SVGEGT. With 0 bases clipped from V and 4 bases from J, the junction kept 3 bases outside the gene matches. The CDR3 sequence is 15 residues long. The CDR3 is CASSYSATGGYGYTF. The CDR3 DNA follows: TGTGCCAGCAGTTACTCGGCGACAGGGGGCTATGGCTACACCTTC.

This chain joins TRBV5-1 and TRBJ2-5; 7 nucleotides match TRBD2. CDR3 length equals 13 residues. Unmatched junction bases numbered 8, after V lost 7 bases and J lost 5 bases. Germline CDR1 and CDR2: SGHRS and YFSETQ. The CDR3 region has the DNA TGCGCCAGCTCCTGGGGAGGGTGGGAGACCCAGTACTTC. It encodes CASSWGGWETQYF.

V and J are TRBV7-9 and TRBJ1-1; D gene ambiguous. The CDR3 covers 12 residues. V was pared by 5 bases and J by 2 bases, with 6 bases between. Germline CDR1 SEHNR, CDR2 FQNEAQ (reference sequence). The CDR3 protein is CASSPYNTEAFF. The DNA of the CDR3 is TGTGCCAGCAGCCCTTATAACACTGAAGCTTTCTTT.

The J gene is TRBJ2-5, the V gene TRBV4-1; D ambiguous. The germline V gene has CDR1 MGHRA and CDR2 YSYEKL. This CDR3 has 11 residues. V was clipped by 6 bases and J by 5 bases, with 7 bases between them. Written as DNA, the CDR3 is TGCGCCAGCAGTCTACGGGAGACCCAGTACTTC. Protein: CASSLRETQYF.

In its sample, this clone was seen once. The V and J genes are TRBV6-5 and TRBJ1-6, with 7 bases aligning to TRBD1. The CDR3 has 15 amino acids. CDR1 MNHEY and CDR2 SVGAGI come from the germline V gene. The junction had 4 bases not matched to a gene; V was cut back by 7 bases and J by 1 base. This CDR3 is CASKGRGSYNSPLHF. In DNA form, the CDR3 reads TGTGCCAGCAAAGGCAGGGGGTCCTATAATTCACCCCTCCACTTT.

In its sample, this clone was seen once. The genes are TRBV9 and TRBJ2-1; TRBD2 aligns across 9 bases. The junction had 4 bases not matched to a gene; V was cut back by 0 bases and J by 3 bases. The CDR3 spans 16 residues. Per the germline V gene, CDR1 is SGDLS and CDR2 is YYNGEE. The CDR3, as DNA: TGTGCCAGCAGCGTAGGAGCGGGGGGACACTACAATGAGCAGTTCTTC. The encoded protein is CASSVGAGGHYNEQFF.

This sequence joins TRBV30 and TRBJ2-3; a possible D gene is TRBD1 (5 bases). Trimming removed 1 base at V and 5 bases at J, with 7 bases between. Germline-derived CDR1 and CDR2 are GTSNPN and SVGIG (reference sequence). The CDR3 is 12 residues long. CDR3: CAWSGGQDTQYF. In DNA form, the CDR3 reads TGTGCCTGGAGTGGGGGCCAAGATACGCAGTATTTT.

J is TRBJ1-2 and V is TRBV11-2; D is perhaps TRBD1 (6 bases). The V and J ends lost 2 bases and 0 bases respectively, with 10 bases between them. CDR3 length equals 15 residues. The V gene's germline CDR1 is SGHAT and CDR2 FQNNGV. The CDR3 is CASSLSQGPNYGYTF. In nucleotides, the CDR3 is TGTGCCAGCAGCTTATCACAGGGTCCTAACTATGGCTACACCTTC.

The chain joins TRBV11-2 to TRBJ1-2; TRBD1 agrees at 8 bases. This CDR3 region has 14 residues. Germline-derived CDR1 and CDR2 are SGHAT and FQNNGV. With 4 bases clipped from V and 3 bases from J, the junction kept 4 bases outside the gene matches. CDR3 DNA: TGTGCCAGCAGCTCCAGGGGGCCTGACTATGGCTACACCTTC. This codes for CASSSRGPDYGYTF. The full variable domain, rest sourced from reference TRBV11-2 and TRBJ1-2, is EAGVAQSPRYKIIEKRQSVAFWCNPISGHATLYWYQQILGQGPKLLIQFQNNGVVDDSQLPKDRFSAERLKGVDSTLKIQPAKLEDSAVYLCASSSRGPDYGYTFGSGTRLTVV.

The J gene is TRBJ2-1, the V gene TRBV11-2; D gene unclear. V lost 7 bases and J lost 1, with 11 bases in between. Germline-derived CDR1 and CDR2 are SGHAT and FQNNGV. The CDR3 is 14 residues long. CDR3 in amino acids: CASTRSESYNEQFF. CDR3 in DNA: TGTGCCAGCACCAGGTCCGAATCCTACAATGAGCAGTTCTTC.

The J gene is TRBJ2-7, the V gene TRBV29-1, with TRBD1 matching 7 bases. V gave up 5 bases and J gave up 1 base; unmatched junction bases: 8. The CDR3 loop spans 14 amino acids. Germline V lookup: CDR1 SQVTM, CDR2 ANQGSEA. The CDR3 protein is CSVTNDRDSYEQYF. As DNA, the CDR3 is TGCAGCGTTACGAACGACAGGGATTCCTACGAGCAGTACTTC.